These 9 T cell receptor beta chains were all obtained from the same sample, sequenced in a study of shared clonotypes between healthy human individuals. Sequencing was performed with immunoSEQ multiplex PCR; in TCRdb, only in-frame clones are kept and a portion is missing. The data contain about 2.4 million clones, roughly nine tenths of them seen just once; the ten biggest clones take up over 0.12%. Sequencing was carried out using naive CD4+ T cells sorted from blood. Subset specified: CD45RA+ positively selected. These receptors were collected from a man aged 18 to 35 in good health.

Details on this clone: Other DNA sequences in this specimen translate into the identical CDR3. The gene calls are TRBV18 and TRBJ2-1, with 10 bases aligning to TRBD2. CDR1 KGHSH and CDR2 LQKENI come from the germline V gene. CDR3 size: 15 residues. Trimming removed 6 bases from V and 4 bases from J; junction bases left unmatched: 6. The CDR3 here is CASSPPSGGYNEQFF. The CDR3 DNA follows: TGTGCCAGCTCCCCGCCTAGCGGGGGATACAATGAGCAGTTCTTC.

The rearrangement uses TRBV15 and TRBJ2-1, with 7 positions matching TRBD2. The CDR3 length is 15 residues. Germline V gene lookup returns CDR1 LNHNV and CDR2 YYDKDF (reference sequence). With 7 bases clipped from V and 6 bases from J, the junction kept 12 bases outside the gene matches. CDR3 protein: CATTPRTSGGNEQFF. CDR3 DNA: TGTGCCACCACCCCACGGACCTCGGGGGGCAATGAGCAGTTCTTC. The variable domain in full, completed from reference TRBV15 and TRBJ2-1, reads DAMVIQNPRYQVTQFGKPVTLSCSQTLNHNVMYWYQQKSSQAPKLLFHYYDKDFNNEADTPDNFQSRRPNTSFCFLDIRSPGLGDTAMYLCATTPRTSGGNEQFFGPGTRLTVL.

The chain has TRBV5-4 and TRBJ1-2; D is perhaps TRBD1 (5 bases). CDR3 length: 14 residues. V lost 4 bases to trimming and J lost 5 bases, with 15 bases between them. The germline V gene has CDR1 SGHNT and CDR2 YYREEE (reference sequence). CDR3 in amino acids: CASSLGEQVYGYTF. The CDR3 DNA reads TGTGCCAGCAGCCTCGGTGAACAGGTTTATGGCTACACCTTC.

Here the CDR3 reads CASSLFNGEGNTIYF. The CDR3 DNA follows: TGTGCCAGCAGCTTATTTAACGGGGAGGGAAACACCATATATTTT. This rearrangement joins TRBV5-4 to TRBJ1-3, with unresolved D. CDR1 SGHNT and CDR2 YYREEE come from the germline V gene (reference sequence). The CDR3 consists of 15 residues. V was shortened by 2 bases and J by 4 bases, with 13 bases between the two germline ends. Variable domain in full (rest from reference TRBV5-4 and TRBJ1-3): ETGVTQSPTHLIKTRGQQVTLRCSSQSGHNTVSWYQQALGQGPQFIFQYYREEENGRGNFPPRFSGLQFPNYSSELNVNALELDDSALYLCASSLFNGEGNTIYFGEGSWLTVV.

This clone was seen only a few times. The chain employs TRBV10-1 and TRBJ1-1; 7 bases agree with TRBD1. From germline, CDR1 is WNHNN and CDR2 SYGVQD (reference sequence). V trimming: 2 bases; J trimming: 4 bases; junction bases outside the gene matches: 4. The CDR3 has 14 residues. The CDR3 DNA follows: TGCGCCAGCAGTGAGGGACAGGTCAGCACTGAAGCTTTCTTT. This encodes CASSEGQVSTEAFF.

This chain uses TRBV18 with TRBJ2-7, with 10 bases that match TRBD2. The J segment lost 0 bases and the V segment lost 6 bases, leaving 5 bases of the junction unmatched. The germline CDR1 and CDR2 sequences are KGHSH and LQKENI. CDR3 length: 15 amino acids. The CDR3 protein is CASSPGLAYSYEQYF. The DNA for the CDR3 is TGTGCCAGCTCTCCGGGACTAGCGTACTCCTACGAGCAGTACTTC.

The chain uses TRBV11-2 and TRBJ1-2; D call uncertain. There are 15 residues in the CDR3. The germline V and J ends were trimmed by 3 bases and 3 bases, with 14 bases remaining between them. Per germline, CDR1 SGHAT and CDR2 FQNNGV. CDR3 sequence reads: CASSFFRVLDYGYTF. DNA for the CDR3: TGTGCCAGCAGCTTCTTCCGGGTTTTGGACTATGGCTACACCTTC.

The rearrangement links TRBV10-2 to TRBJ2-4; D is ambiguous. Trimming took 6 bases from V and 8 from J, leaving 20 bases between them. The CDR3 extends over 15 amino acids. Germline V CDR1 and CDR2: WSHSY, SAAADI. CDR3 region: CASSPDGTRRDIQYF. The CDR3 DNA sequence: TGCGCCAGCAGCCCCGACGGAACCCGCCGGGACATTCAGTACTTC.

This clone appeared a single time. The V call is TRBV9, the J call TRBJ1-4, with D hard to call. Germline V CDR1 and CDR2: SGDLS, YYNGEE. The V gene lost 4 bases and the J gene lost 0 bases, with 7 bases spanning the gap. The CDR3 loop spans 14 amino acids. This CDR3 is CASSSTSTNEKLFF. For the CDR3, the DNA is TGTGCCAGCAGCTCGACCTCAACTAATGAAAAACTGTTTTTT.